This is a list of T cell receptor beta chains from one sample in a study of CD8 T cells in Susac syndrome. TCRdb reprocessed the immunoSEQ multiplex PCR reads with MiXCR, giving one entry per CDR3 protein. This sample yields approximately 120,000 distinct CDR3 sequences, of which around nine tenths are seen a single time; about 0.25% belongs to the top ten. Material for sequencing was CD8+ T cells from PBMCs. All receptors come from a human donor with multiple sclerosis. Each CDR3 is given with its conserved first and last residue. Each record gives: J gene, D gene, V gene, clone size, CDR3 protein, CDR3 DNA. A D gene is named only where the DNA matches it firmly. Part of the rows lack a size; the others show once, few, many or a class for expanded clones.

J gene: TRBJ2-1
D gene: NA
V gene: TRBV19
clone size: NA
CDR3 protein: CASSSGTDSSYNEQFF
CDR3 DNA: TGTGCCAGTAGTAGCGGGACAGACAGCTCCTACAATGAGCAGTTCTTC

J gene: TRBJ2-7
D gene: NA
V gene: TRBV18
clone size: NA
CDR3 protein: CASSPAPEYEQYF
CDR3 DNA: TGTGCCAGCTCACCGGCCCCTGAGTACGAGCAGTACTTC

J gene: TRBJ2-5
D gene: TRBD2
V gene: TRBV7-9
clone size: NA
CDR3 protein: CASSSLISGSGETQYF
CDR3 DNA: TGTGCCAGCAGCAGCTTAATAAGCGGGAGCGGAGAGACCCAGTACTTC

J gene: TRBJ2-1
D gene: NA
V gene: TRBV5-1
clone size: NA
CDR3 protein: CASSMEESLGDEQFF
CDR3 DNA: TGCGCCAGCAGCATGGAGGAGTCCTTAGGCGATGAGCAGTTCTTC

J gene: TRBJ2-5
D gene: TRBD2
V gene: TRBV7-8
clone size: few
CDR3 protein: CASSLLGGRMETQYF
CDR3 DNA: TGTGCCAGCAGCTTATTGGGCGGGAGGATGGAGACCCAGTACTTC

J gene: TRBJ2-1
D gene: NA
V gene: TRBV11-2
clone size: few
CDR3 protein: CASSFGTQPFF
CDR3 DNA: TGTGCCAGCAGCTTTGGGACCCAGCCGTTCTTC

J gene: TRBJ2-1
D gene: NA
V gene: TRBV6-1
clone size: few
CDR3 protein: CASNPLALEAQFF
CDR3 DNA: TGTGCCAGCAACCCGCTAGCGCTCGAGGCGCAGTTCTTC

J gene: TRBJ2-7
D gene: NA
V gene: TRBV7-9
clone size: NA
CDR3 protein: CASSLMPGKYEQYF
CDR3 DNA: TGTGCCAGCAGCCTAATGCCCGGAAAATACGAGCAGTACTTC

J gene: TRBJ2-7
D gene: NA
V gene: TRBV20-1
clone size: few
CDR3 protein: CSARDQGGLEQYF
CDR3 DNA: TGCAGTGCTAGAGATCAGGGCGGCCTCGAGCAGTACTTC

J gene: TRBJ2-1
D gene: NA
V gene: TRBV15
clone size: NA
CDR3 protein: CATSEFPGHGQNWLGAQFF
CDR3 DNA: TGTGCCACCAGCGAATTTCCGGGACACGGCCAAAATTGGCTTGGGGCGCAGTTCTTC

J gene: TRBJ2-1
D gene: NA
V gene: TRBV29-1
clone size: NA
CDR3 protein: CSVLVAFSGNEQFF
CDR3 DNA: TGCAGCGTTCTTGTAGCTTTCTCGGGCAATGAGCAGTTCTTC

J gene: TRBJ2-5
D gene: TRBD2
V gene: TRBV27
clone size: NA
CDR3 protein: CASSPGTSGKETQYF
CDR3 DNA: TGTGCCAGCAGTCCCGGGACTAGCGGGAAAGAGACCCAGTACTTC

J gene: TRBJ2-5
D gene: NA
V gene: TRBV7-3
clone size: NA
CDR3 protein: CASSLDGSSETQYF
CDR3 DNA: TGTGCCAGCAGCTTAGACGGGAGCTCAGAGACCCAGTACTTC

J gene: TRBJ2-7
D gene: NA
V gene: TRBV20-1
clone size: NA
CDR3 protein: CSARDMGHEQYF
CDR3 DNA: TGCAGTGCTAGAGACATGGGCCACGAGCAGTACTTC

J gene: TRBJ2-1
D gene: NA
V gene: TRBV12-3/TRBV12-4
clone size: NA
CDR3 protein: CASRLRVDYNEQFF
CDR3 DNA: TGTGCCAGCCGTCTAAGGGTGGACTACAATGAGCAGTTCTTC

J gene: TRBJ2-1
D gene: TRBD2
V gene: TRBV10-3
clone size: NA
CDR3 protein: CAISGTSNEQFF
CDR3 DNA: TGTGCCATCAGTGGGACTAGCAATGAGCAGTTCTTC

J gene: TRBJ2-1
D gene: NA
V gene: TRBV18
clone size: once
CDR3 protein: CASFGADSSYNEQFF
CDR3 DNA: TGTGCCAGCTTTGGAGCTGACAGCTCCTACAATGAGCAGTTCTTC

J gene: TRBJ2-2
D gene: NA
V gene: TRBV10-3
clone size: NA
CDR3 protein: CAISESMSVVTGELFF
CDR3 DNA: TGTGCCATCAGTGAGTCGATGAGCGTCGTCACCGGGGAGCTGTTTTTT

J gene: TRBJ1-4
D gene: TRBD1
V gene: TRBV6-5
clone size: once
CDR3 protein: CASSDPGQEKLFF
CDR3 DNA: TGTGCCAGCAGTGACCCGGGACAGGAAAAACTGTTTTTT

J gene: TRBJ2-7
D gene: TRBD1
V gene: TRBV27
clone size: few
CDR3 protein: CASSLYPGGYEQYF
CDR3 DNA: TGTGCCAGCAGTTTGTACCCAGGGGGCTACGAGCAGTACTTC

J gene: TRBJ1-1
D gene: TRBD1
V gene: TRBV9
clone size: NA
CDR3 protein: CASSFTDRGEAFF
CDR3 DNA: TGTGCCAGCAGCTTTACCGACAGGGGCGAAGCTTTCTTT

J gene: TRBJ1-1
D gene: TRBD1
V gene: TRBV12-5
clone size: NA
CDR3 protein: CASVAPGGNTEAFF
CDR3 DNA: TGTGCTAGTGTAGCCCCAGGGGGTAACACTGAAGCTTTCTTT

J gene: TRBJ2-1
D gene: NA
V gene: TRBV5-6
clone size: NA
CDR3 protein: CASSLVDSGEQFF
CDR3 DNA: TGTGCCAGCAGCTTGGTGGACAGTGGTGAGCAGTTCTTC

J gene: TRBJ2-2
D gene: NA
V gene: TRBV27
clone size: NA
CDR3 protein: CASSWGANTGELFF
CDR3 DNA: TGTGCCAGCAGTTGGGGGGCGAACACCGGGGAGCTGTTTTTT

J gene: TRBJ2-1
D gene: NA
V gene: TRBV27
clone size: few
CDR3 protein: CASSLDGYNEQFF
CDR3 DNA: TGTGCCAGCAGTCTAGATGGGTACAATGAGCAGTTCTTC

J gene: TRBJ1-2
D gene: NA
V gene: TRBV19
clone size: NA
CDR3 protein: CASSEAGYGYTF
CDR3 DNA: TGTGCCAGTAGTGAGGCAGGCTATGGCTACACCTTC

J gene: TRBJ2-1
D gene: TRBD2
V gene: TRBV29-1
clone size: NA
CDR3 protein: CSVRGTSGRQGSYNEQFF
CDR3 DNA: TGCAGCGTGCGCGGGACTAGCGGGAGGCAGGGCTCCTACAATGAGCAGTTCTTC

J gene: TRBJ2-7
D gene: TRBD1
V gene: TRBV20-1
clone size: NA
CDR3 protein: CSAMGGDREEGEQYF
CDR3 DNA: TGCAGTGCTATGGGGGGGGACAGGGAAGAAGGAGAGCAGTACTTC

J gene: TRBJ1-5
D gene: NA
V gene: TRBV7-9
clone size: NA
CDR3 protein: CASSLGEASTEPQHF
CDR3 DNA: TGTGCCAGCAGCTTAGGTGAGGCCTCTACAGAGCCCCAGCATTTT

J gene: TRBJ2-6
D gene: NA
V gene: TRBV19
clone size: NA
CDR3 protein: CASSIGTKGAGANVLTF
CDR3 DNA: TGTGCCAGTAGTATAGGAACGAAGGGGGCTGGGGCCAACGTCCTGACTTTC

J gene: TRBJ2-2
D gene: TRBD1
V gene: TRBV7-3
clone size: NA
CDR3 protein: CASSLDRQPGELFF
CDR3 DNA: TGTGCCAGCAGCCTGGACAGGCAGCCCGGGGAGCTGTTTTTT

J gene: TRBJ2-6
D gene: NA
V gene: TRBV6-5
clone size: few
CDR3 protein: CASSYVVSGANVLTF
CDR3 DNA: TGTGCCAGCAGTTACGTGGTCTCTGGGGCCAACGTCCTGACTTTC

J gene: TRBJ1-2
D gene: NA
V gene: TRBV30
clone size: once
CDR3 protein: CAWSGELRDINYGYTF
CDR3 DNA: TGTGCCTGGAGTGGCGAGCTGCGGGACATTAACTATGGCTACACCTTC

J gene: TRBJ1-2
D gene: NA
V gene: TRBV12-3/TRBV12-4
clone size: NA
CDR3 protein: CASSFGYGYTF
CDR3 DNA: TGTGCCAGCAGTTTTGGGTATGGCTACACCTTC

J gene: TRBJ2-1
D gene: NA
V gene: TRBV11-2
clone size: NA
CDR3 protein: CASSLETRGPYNEQFF
CDR3 DNA: TGTGCCAGCAGCTTAGAGACTAGGGGCCCCTACAATGAGCAGTTCTTC

J gene: TRBJ2-7
D gene: TRBD2
V gene: TRBV6-2/TRBV6-3
clone size: NA
CDR3 protein: CASSYPLAGSYEQYF
CDR3 DNA: TGTGCCAGCAGTTACCCCCTAGCGGGATCCTACGAGCAGTACTTC

J gene: TRBJ1-3
D gene: NA
V gene: TRBV3-1
clone size: NA
CDR3 protein: CASSQGRGGGTGNTIYF
CDR3 DNA: TGTGCCAGCAGCCAAGGGCGAGGGGGAGGCACTGGAAACACCATATATTTT

J gene: TRBJ2-7
D gene: NA
V gene: TRBV7-3
clone size: NA
CDR3 protein: CASSLGGAGEQYF
CDR3 DNA: TGTGCCAGCAGCTTAGGAGGGGCGGGCGAGCAGTACTTC

J gene: TRBJ1-5
D gene: NA
V gene: TRBV27
clone size: NA
CDR3 protein: CASSGGGYQPQHF
CDR3 DNA: TGTGCCAGCAGTGGGGGGGGGTATCAGCCCCAGCATTTT

J gene: TRBJ1-1
D gene: NA
V gene: TRBV12-5
clone size: NA
CDR3 protein: CASGLSGATEAFF
CDR3 DNA: TGTGCTAGTGGACTCTCCGGAGCTACTGAAGCTTTCTTT

J gene: TRBJ2-2
D gene: TRBD2
V gene: TRBV3-1
clone size: NA
CDR3 protein: CASSQVTSGFGELFF
CDR3 DNA: TGTGCCAGCAGCCAGGTTACTAGCGGGTTCGGGGAGCTGTTTTTT

J gene: TRBJ1-1
D gene: NA
V gene: TRBV9
clone size: NA
CDR3 protein: CASSGGGDTEAFF
CDR3 DNA: TGTGCCAGCAGCGGCGGAGGGGACACTGAAGCTTTCTTT

J gene: TRBJ2-5
D gene: NA
V gene: TRBV7-9
clone size: few
CDR3 protein: CASSFPLRETQYF
CDR3 DNA: TGTGCCAGCAGCTTTCCCCTGCGGGAGACCCAGTACTTC

J gene: TRBJ1-1
D gene: TRBD1
V gene: TRBV2
clone size: few
CDR3 protein: CARQGPEPRAFF
CDR3 DNA: TGTGCCCGACAGGGGCCAGAGCCTCGAGCTTTCTTT

J gene: TRBJ1-1
D gene: NA
V gene: TRBV30
clone size: NA
CDR3 protein: CAWNPGPTEAFF
CDR3 DNA: TGTGCCTGGAACCCCGGACCTACTGAAGCTTTCTTT

J gene: TRBJ2-3
D gene: TRBD2
V gene: TRBV20-1
clone size: NA
CDR3 protein: CSARLAGGPDFGDTQYF
CDR3 DNA: TGCAGTGCTAGACTAGCGGGAGGGCCGGATTTCGGAGATACGCAGTATTTT

J gene: TRBJ1-1
D gene: NA
V gene: TRBV7-9
clone size: once
CDR3 protein: CASSRLGIGPNTEAFF
CDR3 DNA: TGTGCCAGCAGCCGACTCGGAATAGGGCCGAACACTGAAGCTTTCTTT

J gene: TRBJ2-1
D gene: NA
V gene: TRBV18
clone size: NA
CDR3 protein: CASSPKHFTGEQFF
CDR3 DNA: TGTGCCAGCTCACCAAAGCATTTCACCGGTGAGCAGTTCTTC

J gene: TRBJ2-7
D gene: NA
V gene: TRBV3-1
clone size: NA
CDR3 protein: CASSLHPESSYEQYF
CDR3 DNA: TGTGCCAGCAGCCTCCATCCCGAGAGCTCCTACGAGCAGTACTTC